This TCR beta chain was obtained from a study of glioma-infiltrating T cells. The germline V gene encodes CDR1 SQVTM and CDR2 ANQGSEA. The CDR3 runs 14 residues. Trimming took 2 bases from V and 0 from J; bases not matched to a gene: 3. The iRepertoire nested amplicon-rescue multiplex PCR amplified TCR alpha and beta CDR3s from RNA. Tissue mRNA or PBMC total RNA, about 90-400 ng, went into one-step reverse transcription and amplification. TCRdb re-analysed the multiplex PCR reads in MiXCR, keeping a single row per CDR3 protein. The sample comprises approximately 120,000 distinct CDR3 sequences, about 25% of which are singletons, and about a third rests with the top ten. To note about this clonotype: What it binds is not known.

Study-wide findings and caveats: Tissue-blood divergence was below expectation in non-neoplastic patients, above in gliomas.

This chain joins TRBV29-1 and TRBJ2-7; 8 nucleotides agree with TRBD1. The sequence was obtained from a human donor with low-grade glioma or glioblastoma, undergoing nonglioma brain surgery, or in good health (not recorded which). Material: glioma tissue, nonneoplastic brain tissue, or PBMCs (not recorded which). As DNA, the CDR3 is TGCAGCGTTGAATACAGGGGGAGCTCCTACGAGCAGTACTTC. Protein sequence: CSVEYRGSSYEQYF.